Each of the 14 T cell receptor beta chains below was sequenced from the same sample in a study of CXCR3-negative and CXCR3-positive naive CD8 T cells. Findings of the study overall: Hydrophobicity of TRB CDR3s was greater in CXCR3-positive naive cells than in CXCR3-negative naive cells.

No antigens are known for them. All TRB cDNA libraries came from 5' RACE performed with UMI labels. TCRdb reworked the 5' RACE reads into one entry per CDR3 protein, no DNA. The sample spans some 99,000 distinct CDR3 sequences; the ten largest clones claim about 1%. What was sequenced was naive CXCR3+ CD8+ T cells from blood. Subset in this sample: CD45RO-CCR7+CD27+CD95- naive CD8+ T cells expressing CXCR3 (TNR3+). Source of these receptors: a human donor in good health. Some clones in this sample may be carry-over from other donors' samples.

J is TRBJ2-1 and V is TRBV19; TCRdb picks TRBD1, but there is no DNA to check that call. This CDR3 has 15 amino acids. Per germline, CDR1 LNHDA and CDR2 SQIVND (reference sequence). This CDR3 is CASSIRPGGGVEQFF.

The genes are TRBV14 and TRBJ1-6. The length of the CDR3 is 18 residues. CDR1 is SGHDN, CDR2 FVKESK, per germline. CDR3 region: CASSQAIRPAADNSPLHF.

The rearrangement joins TRBV27 to TRBJ2-2; TCRdb returns TRBD2, unconfirmable since there is no DNA. Per germline, CDR1 MNHEY and CDR2 SMNVEV (reference sequence). The CDR3 runs 16 residues. This CDR3 reads CASSSGAAPNTGELFF.

The V and J genes are TRBV5-1 and TRBJ1-1. This CDR3 is 11 amino acids long. Germline assignment: CDR1 SGHRS and CDR2 YFSETQ. This CDR3 reads CASSIDTEAFF.

This rearrangement joins TRBV27 to TRBJ2-1; no DNA is available, so the TRBD2 call from TCRdb remains unchecked. Germline CDR1 and CDR2: MNHEY and SMNVEV (reference sequence). The CDR3 totals 15 residues. The CDR3 region is CASRSTRFPFDEQFF.

The J gene is TRBJ2-7, the V gene TRBV11-3; the D gene TCRdb calls, TRBD1, cannot be checked with no DNA. CDR3 length: 16 residues. Germline assignment: CDR1 SGHNT and CDR2 YENEEA. CDR3 sequence: CASRPPGQASPYEQYF.

The CDR3 is CSVEGGDSTDTQYF. The chain links TRBV29-1 to TRBJ2-3; the TCRdb call, TRBD1, lacks DNA for checking. Germline loops: CDR1 SQVTM, CDR2 ANQGSEA. CDR3 length: 14 amino acids.

This chain connects TRBV7-8 to TRBJ2-3; no DNA is available, so the TRBD2 call from TCRdb remains unchecked. This CDR3 region has 16 residues. Germline lookup yields CDR1 SGHVS and CDR2 FQNEAQ. CDR3 residues: CASSQWGAIGGDTQYF.

The V gene is TRBV11-3, the J gene TRBJ2-1; TCRdb's D call, TRBD1, is unchecked because there is no DNA. Per germline, CDR1 SGHNT and CDR2 YENEEA. The CDR3 totals 16 residues. The CDR3 protein is CASSSLLGAPYNEQFF.

CDR3 amino acids: CASSFDREVIREQYF. This chain links TRBV28 with TRBJ2-7; TCRdb proposes TRBD1, but this gene call is untestable without DNA. The CDR3 runs to 15 residues. Germline V gene sequence: CDR1 MDHEN, CDR2 SYDVKM.

J is TRBJ1-2 and V is TRBV10-3; TCRdb lists TRBD1, though no DNA is available to test this call. Germline assignment: CDR1 ENHRY and CDR2 SYGVKD. The CDR3 totals 16 residues. This chain's CDR3 is CAISPRGQEVGYGYTF.

The chain is built from TRBV6-6 and TRBJ2-1. Germline loops: CDR1 MNHNY, CDR2 SVGAGI (reference sequence). The CDR3 runs 17 residues. The CDR3 sequence is CASSSLISPSSYNEQSF.

V usage is TRBV29-1 and J usage is TRBJ1-3. Germline CDR1 is SQVTM and CDR2 is ANQGSEA. The CDR3 sequence is 15 residues long. CDR3 residues: CSVAFYGRSGNTIYF.

The gene calls are TRBV6-5 and TRBJ2-5; the TRBD1 assignment by TCRdb is unverifiable without DNA. CDR1 is MNHEY, CDR2 SVGAGI, per germline. The CDR3 sequence is 16 residues long. Here the CDR3 reads CASSYNEGQIQETQYF.